The rows below give T cell receptor beta chains drawn from one sample of a study of T cell changes during pregnancy in multiple sclerosis. TCRdb keeps only in-frame clones here, not all; method: immunoSEQ multiplex PCR. The table has about 44,000 clones, about 93% seen once. The sample in question was CD4+ T cells from peripheral blood mononuclear cells, obtained in the first trimester of pregnancy. Every receptor here comes from a female donor with multiple sclerosis, enrolled in a pregnancy study. Each CDR3 is given with its conserved first and last residue. The D gene is left open where the match is weak.

d_call	j_call	v_call	cdr3_aa
TRBD1	TRBJ1-2	TRBV5-3	CARSLTSQGAYGYTF
TRBD2	TRBJ2-4	TRBV7-9	CASSPPTSGGTKNIQYF
NA	TRBJ1-1	TRBV6-1	CASSEQGWPFF
NA	TRBJ1-5	TRBV2	CASMRAPDGNQPQHF
NA	TRBJ1-5	TRBV7-5	CARSRDRGGKKPQHF
NA	TRBJ2-2	TRBV7-2	CASSLGPDRNTGELFF
NA	TRBJ1-4	TRBV6-1	CASSEREREKLFF
NA	TRBJ2-3	TRBV7-3	CASSLTTGGTDTQYF
NA	TRBJ1-1	TRBV9	CASSVGPELVTEAFF
TRBD2	TRBJ2-3	TRBV6-6	CASSPGLVASTDTQYF
NA	TRBJ2-7	TRBV18	CASSPGQVEQYF
TRBD1	TRBJ1-1	TRBV2	CAGQGVSGNTEAFF
NA	TRBJ2-7	TRBV14	CASSQALVGEQYF
NA	TRBJ1-4	TRBV9	CASSVGTGINEKLFF
TRBD1	TRBJ1-2	TRBV10-3	CAISGTDFNNYGYTF
NA	TRBJ2-7	TRBV18	CASSPTGNAYEQYF
NA	TRBJ1-3	TRBV29-1	CSVVRGDTIYF
TRBD2	TRBJ2-1	TRBV7-9	CASSLVPGLARKYNEQFF
TRBD1	TRBJ1-1	TRBV19	CASSMLLSDRMAFF
TRBD1	TRBJ2-7	TRBV14	CASSHDRGMIVNEQYF
NA	TRBJ2-7	TRBV2	CASSKREPLYEQYF
NA	TRBJ2-5	TRBV9	CASSGGDPAWLETQYF
NA	TRBJ2-2	TRBV7-2	CASSSNQKTGELFF
TRBD1	TRBJ2-5	TRBV19	CASSGRGQGRKTQYF
TRBD1	TRBJ2-7	TRBV29-1	CSFSRTGSHEQYF
NA	TRBJ1-1	TRBV11-1	CASSPDLGSEAFF
TRBD2	TRBJ2-3	TRBV27	CASSLYGGGAANTQYF
NA	TRBJ2-5	TRBV4-1	CASSLQTGISQETQYF
TRBD2	TRBJ2-7	TRBV6-7	CASRIAGDPYEQYF
NA	TRBJ2-3	TRBV2	CAIQVGDLGTDTQYF
TRBD2	TRBJ2-3	TRBV10-3	CATYGLAATDTQYF
NA	TRBJ2-1	TRBV19	CASSIFWGGAGSLYNEQFF
TRBD1	TRBJ2-3	TRBV27	CASSRGTGTSTDTQYF
TRBD2	TRBJ2-2	TRBV6-5	CASSYGTSGAGELFF
TRBD1	TRBJ1-1	TRBV11-2	CASSSRLQGPTEAFF
TRBD2	TRBJ2-4	TRBV7-2	CASSLTSGGTITRYF
TRBD1	TRBJ1-2	TRBV30	CAWQGTGNAYGYTF
NA	TRBJ2-2	TRBV5-4	CASSLGQNPGELFF
NA	TRBJ2-5	TRBV5-4	CASSSDIVGGETQYF
NA	TRBJ1-2	TRBV27	CASSLHRLYGYTF
NA	TRBJ2-1	TRBV6-5	CASSSDRSSYNEQFF
NA	TRBJ2-3	TRBV5-4	CASSSRTGGGTDTQYF
NA	TRBJ2-7	TRBV7-9	CASSSRDEQYF
NA	TRBJ1-1	TRBV30	CAWSVGGLTEAFF
NA	TRBJ1-6	TRBV14	CASSQGVRSSYNSPLHF
TRBD1	TRBJ2-7	TRBV19	CASQYRQGDREQYF
TRBD1	TRBJ1-6	TRBV30	CAWSTPLSRGLNSPLHF
TRBD2	TRBJ2-3	TRBV10-3	CAIRPKGLAGGTDTQYF
NA	TRBJ1-1	TRBV30	CAWSGVNTEAFF
NA	TRBJ2-7	TRBV9	CASSVGGSTDYEQYF
NA	TRBJ1-5	TRBV5-4	CASSLGGLDQPQHF